These 13 T cell receptor beta chains came from one sample sequenced in a study of T cell responses to AZD1222 COVID-19 vaccine (dated by TCRdb to 2020 to 2022). Libraries were made using the immunoSEQ multiplex PCR assay. TCRdb holds this immuneACCESS table with in-frame rearrangements only. Some clones are missing; in checked studies, unresolved V genes explain under half, and the rest has no known cause. The sample profile shows some 150,000 clones; 70% to 90% of them were found once. Approximately 4.2% of the sample is held by the ten biggest clonotypes. The time point label on this specimen signifies: about 28 days (+/-7) after the second vaccine dose. The treatment or condition label of this sample denotes: meningococcal conjugate vaccine given as trial control. The sequenced sample was peripheral blood, obtained 28 days after the second dose of the MenACWY control vaccine. The receptors come from an adult who received the MenACWY meningococcal vaccine as a control.

The chain uses TRBV10-3 and TRBJ1-5, with D perhaps matching TRBD1 (5 bases). Germline V lookup: CDR1 ENHRY, CDR2 SYGVKD. This CDR3 region has 12 residues. The V gene lost 4 bases and the J gene lost 7 bases, with 8 bases spanning the gap. CDR3 DNA: TGTGCCATCAGTGCGGGGGAACAGCCCCAGCATTTT. Its translation is CAISAGEQPQHF.

The chain links TRBV18 to TRBJ1-4; possible D gene TRBD1, 5 bases. The V end was cut by 0 bases, the J end by 6 bases, with 11 bases between. The germline CDR1 and CDR2 sequences are KGHSH and LQKENI. The length of the CDR3 is 15 residues. The CDR3 sequence is CASSPPAGRDEKLFF. For the CDR3, the DNA is TGTGCCAGCTCACCACCGGCAGGGAGGGATGAAAAACTGTTTTTT.

The chain uses TRBV5-1 and TRBJ1-2; D gene unclear. CDR3 length equals 17 residues. The V end lost 5 bases, the J end lost 4 bases, and 24 bases lay between the germline ends. Germline CDR1 reads SGHRS; CDR2 reads YFSETQ. The CDR3 nucleotides are TGCGCCAGCAGTAGAGGTACGGAGCGGTCCCGAATCTATGGCTACACCTTC. This translates into CASSRGTERSRIYGYTF.

This chain joins TRBV28 and TRBJ1-1; unclear D gene. Germline CDR1 MDHEN, CDR2 SYDVKM. V lost 5 bases, J lost 3 bases, and 7 bases lay in between. CDR3 size: 12 residues. CDR3 loop: CASSKRDTEAFF. The CDR3 DNA follows: TGTGCCAGCAGTAAGAGGGACACTGAAGCTTTCTTT.

CDR3 region: CASSLGLVASSYNEQFF. The CDR3 DNA follows: TGTGCCAGCAGTTTAGGCTTGGTGGCATCGTCCTACAATGAGCAGTTCTTC. The rearrangement links TRBV27 to TRBJ2-1; D is undetermined. CDR1 and CDR2 (germline): MNHEY, SMNVEV (reference sequence). V lost 2 bases and J lost 1, with 15 bases in between. CDR3 length equals 17 residues.

The chain couples TRBV6-5 to TRBJ2-7; D unclear. The V and J ends lost 8 bases and 6 bases respectively, with 17 bases between them. CDR1 is MNHEY and CDR2 is SVGAGI in the germline V gene. The CDR3 spans 13 residues. CDR3 DNA sequence: TGTGCCAGCGCGGAGCCCCCAGGAACCGAGCAGTACTTC. It codes for CASAEPPGTEQYF.

This chain connects TRBV19 to TRBJ1-4, with D possibly matching TRBD1 (5 bases). The germline V gene encodes CDR1 LNHDA and CDR2 SQIVND (reference sequence). V shed 9 bases and J shed 0 bases, with 17 bases lying between them. The CDR3 is 16 residues long. DNA of the CDR3: TGTGCCAGCACGCAGACCTGGGGGGCAACTAATGAAAAACTGTTTTTT. As protein: CASTQTWGATNEKLFF.

This chain joins TRBV6-5 and TRBJ1-2; 7 nucleotides line up with TRBD1. Losses at the gene ends were 7 bases for V and 2 bases for J; bases not matched to a gene: 7. CDR1 MNHEY and CDR2 SVGAGI come from the germline V gene. The CDR3 sequence is 14 residues long. The CDR3 loop reads CASTRAGGNYGYTF. The CDR3 bases are TGTGCCAGCACACGGGCAGGGGGAAACTATGGCTACACCTTC.

The chain uses TRBV27 and TRBJ2-7, with 9 bases fitting TRBD1. J was trimmed by 7 bases and V by 6 bases; bases with no gene match: 7. The CDR3 covers 13 residues. Germline-derived CDR1 and CDR2 are MNHEY and SMNVEV (reference sequence). This chain's CDR3 is CASRPTGGLEQYF. The CDR3 nucleotides are TGTGCCAGCAGACCTACAGGGGGCTTGGAGCAGTACTTC.

The V gene is TRBV7-8, the J gene TRBJ2-7; D unresolved. Germline V lookup: CDR1 SGHVS, CDR2 FQNEAQ. The CDR3 sequence is 15 residues long. V lost 2 bases to trimming and J lost 2 bases, with 13 bases between them. CDR3 region: CASSLSSTGPYEQYF. The CDR3, as DNA: TGTGCCAGCAGCTTATCATCGACTGGACCCTACGAGCAGTACTTC.

This chain joins TRBV10-3 and TRBJ2-7; 12 bases fit TRBD1. Germline V CDR1 and CDR2: ENHRY, SYGVKD. J gave up 6 bases and V 10 bases, and 7 bases lay outside the gene matches. The CDR3 has 13 residues. The chain's CDR3 is CASTGTGGREQYF. In nucleotides, the CDR3 is TGTGCCAGTACCGGGACAGGGGGCCGCGAGCAGTACTTC.

The chain is built from TRBV7-9 and TRBJ2-7; D may be TRBD2 (5 bases). Germline V lookup: CDR1 SEHNR, CDR2 FQNEAQ (reference sequence). The length of the CDR3 is 18 residues. Trimming removed 5 bases from V and 3 bases from J, with 26 bases in between. This CDR3 is CASSKGDPIVLEGYEQYF. For the CDR3, the DNA is TGTGCCAGCAGCAAAGGTGACCCCATCGTACTAGAGGGCTACGAGCAGTACTTC.

The genes are TRBV6-5 and TRBJ2-1, with TRBD2 matching 10 bases. V shed 5 bases and J 5 bases; nucleotides not matched to a gene: 3. Germline V gives CDR1 MNHEY, CDR2 SVGAGI. The CDR3 is 14 amino acids. In DNA, the CDR3 is TGTGCCAGCAGTCTGGGACTAGCGAACAATGAGCAGTTCTTC. Amino acid sequence: CASSLGLANNEQFF.